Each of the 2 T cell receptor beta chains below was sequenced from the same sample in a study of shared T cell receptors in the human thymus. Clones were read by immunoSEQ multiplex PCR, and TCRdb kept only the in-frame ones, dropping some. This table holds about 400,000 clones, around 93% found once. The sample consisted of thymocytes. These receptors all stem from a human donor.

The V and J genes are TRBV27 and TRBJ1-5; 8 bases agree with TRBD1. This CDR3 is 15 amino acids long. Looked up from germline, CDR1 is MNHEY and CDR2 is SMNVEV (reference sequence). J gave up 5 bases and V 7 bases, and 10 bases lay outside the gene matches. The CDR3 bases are TGTGCCAGCACCCAGACAGGGGCGGGAGATCAGCCCCAGCATTTT. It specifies CASTQTGAGDQPQHF.

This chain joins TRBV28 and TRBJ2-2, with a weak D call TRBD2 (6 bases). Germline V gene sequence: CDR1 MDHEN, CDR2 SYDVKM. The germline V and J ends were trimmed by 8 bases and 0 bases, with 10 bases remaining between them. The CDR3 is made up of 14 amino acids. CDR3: CASGEESNTGELFF. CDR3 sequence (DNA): TGTGCCAGCGGGGAGGAATCGAACACCGGGGAGCTGTTTTTT.